These 22 T cell receptor beta chains share one sample of origin, sequenced in a study of sequential checkpoint blockade in melanoma (dated by TCRdb to about 2019). The sample's treatment or condition label, in plain terms: randomized to nivolumab then ipilimumab (arm A) or the reverse (arm B). The library relied on the immunoSEQ multiplex PCR assay. Sourced from immuneACCESS, this table was stored by TCRdb with only in-frame sequences that have V and J called. A share of the clones is absent; for the studies checked, an unresolved V gene accounts for under half, and the remainder has no known explanation. This sample is represented by roughly 10,000 clones; 25% to 30% of them were singletons. The ten top clones hold roughly 24% of the sample. Specimen: tumor tissue (inferred from file names), collected from a patient given nivolumab and ipilimumab in sequence. The receptors here all came from a human donor with melanoma.

The rearrangement links TRBV28 to TRBJ1-4; 9 nucleotides match TRBD1. Germline V gene data show CDR1 as MDHEN and CDR2 as SYDVKM. CDR3 length equals 14 residues. V gave up 5 bases and J gave up 6 bases; unmatched junction bases: 4. CDR3 sequence (DNA): TGTGCCAGCAGTGCGGGACAGGGTTATGAAAAACTGTTTTTT. Translating it yields CASSAGQGYEKLFF.

This clone was observed once. The rearrangement joins TRBV5-1 to TRBJ1-1; D not resolved. In germline, CDR1 is SGHRS, CDR2 YFSETQ. The CDR3 contains 16 residues. Trimming took off 1 base at V and 6 bases at J, with 19 bases between the two ends. The CDR3 DNA follows: TGCGCCAGCAGCTTGTTCCTCGGGCAACCCTCCCCTGAAGCTTTCTTT. As protein: CASSLFLGQPSPEAFF.

The chain recombines TRBV19 with TRBJ2-1, with 8 bases matching TRBD2. The CDR3 is 15 amino acids. Per germline, CDR1 LNHDA and CDR2 SQIVND (reference sequence). With 3 bases clipped from V and 7 bases from J, the junction kept 8 bases outside the gene matches. CDR3 residues: CASSIISGGKNEQFF. The CDR3 DNA is TGTGCCAGTAGTATCATAAGCGGGGGCAAAAATGAGCAGTTCTTC.

The gene calls are TRBV18 and TRBJ1-6; 10 bases agree with TRBD1. CDR1 is KGHSH and CDR2 is LQKENI in the germline V gene. V lost 5 bases to trimming and J lost 5 bases; unmatched junction nucleotides: 6. The CDR3 covers 16 residues. The CDR3 sequence is CASSRSGQGNNSPLHF. The CDR3 DNA follows: TGTGCCAGCTCAAGGTCGGGACAGGGGAATAATTCACCCCTCCACTTT.

The chain has TRBV19 and TRBJ2-1, with D tentatively TRBD1 or TRBD2 (5 bases each). Germline lookup yields CDR1 LNHDA and CDR2 SQIVND (reference sequence). The CDR3 is made up of 15 amino acids. V lost 5 bases and J 3 bases, leaving 14 bases between the germline ends. CDR3 coding DNA: TGTGCCAGTAGTGTCCGGGACGGAGACTACAATGAGCAGTTCTTC. It translates to CASSVRDGDYNEQFF.

This clone has just a few counts. The V call is TRBV23-1, the J call TRBJ1-5, with D perhaps TRBD1 (5 bases). TRBV23-1 is marked as an open reading frame, function uncertain. The CDR3 consists of 17 residues. V gave up 6 bases and J gave up 1 base, with 19 bases separating them. Here the CDR3 reads CASSQDLERDSNQPQHF. CDR3 DNA sequence: TGCGCCAGCAGCCAAGATCTGGAGAGGGACAGCAATCAGCCCCAGCATTTT.

This chain joins TRBV7-8 and TRBJ2-2; no clear D gene. V lost 5 bases, J lost 5 bases, and 18 bases lay in between. Germline assignment: CDR1 SGHVS and CDR2 FQNEAQ. The CDR3 is 16 residues long. CDR3 sequence: CASSPAPAGATGELFF. The CDR3 DNA sequence: TGTGCCAGCAGCCCAGCCCCGGCTGGAGCGACCGGGGAGCTGTTTTTT.

The V gene is TRBV19, the J gene TRBJ1-1; 9 bases map to TRBD1. Germline CDR1 is LNHDA and CDR2 is SQIVND (reference sequence). V dropped 4 bases and J dropped 5; count of bases not matched to a gene: 8. The CDR3 totals 15 residues. In DNA form, the CDR3 reads TGTGCCAGTAGTAGCTACCCGGGACAGGGAACTGAAGCTTTCTTT. Its translation: CASSSYPGQGTEAFF. Full variable domain (rest looked up from reference TRBV19 and TRBJ1-1): DGGITQSPKYLFRKEGQNVTLSCEQNLNHDAMYWYRQDPGQGLRLIYYSQIVNDFQKGDIAEGYSVSREKKESFPLTVTSAQKNPTAFYLCASSSYPGQGTEAFFGQGTRLTVV.

This clone was detected only a few times. The V and J genes are TRBV5-1 and TRBJ1-3; D is uncertain. V dropped 0 bases and J dropped 3 bases, with 10 bases sitting between them. This CDR3 has 15 amino acids. Germline V gene data show CDR1 as SGHRS and CDR2 as YFSETQ. CDR3 nucleotide sequence: TGCGCCAGCAGCTTGGACGGAGTGGGTGGAAACACCATATATTTT. Protein product: CASSLDGVGGNTIYF.

The chain combines TRBV11-3 with TRBJ1-1; a weak D match, TRBD1 (6 bases). CDR1 SGHNT and CDR2 YENEEA come from the germline V gene. This CDR3 is built from 14 residues. V lost 5 bases, J lost 5 bases, and 15 bases lay in between. The CDR3 DNA follows: TGTGCCAGCAGCCGAGGGGGGTTTGTGACTGAAGCTTTCTTT. Encoded protein: CASSRGGFVTEAFF.

The chain joins TRBV2 to TRBJ1-1; D gene unclear. The length of the CDR3 is 14 residues. V gave up 7 bases and J gave up 1 base, with 13 bases separating them. CDR1 is SNHLY and CDR2 is FYNNEI in the germline V gene. The DNA of the CDR3 is TGTGCCAGCATTCCAAGGACGGGGAACACTGAAGCTTTCTTT. Translating it yields CASIPRTGNTEAFF.

This clone was detected ten times or more. The V and J genes are TRBV1 and TRBJ1-1. TRBV1 is listed as a pseudogene. The CDR3 runs 14 residues. CDR3 amino acids: CASSRGRTGTEAFF. CDR3 sequence (DNA): TGCGCCAGCAGCCGCGGGCGGACGGGGACTGAAGCTTTCTTT.

In its sample, this clone was seen a few times. CDR3 region: CASSRQGGDGELFF. CDR3 sequence (DNA): TGTGCCAGCAGCCGACAGGGTGGGGACGGGGAGCTGTTTTTT. V and J are TRBV11-3 and TRBJ2-2; 7 nucleotides align to TRBD1. CDR1 is SGHNT, CDR2 YENEEA, per germline. This CDR3 is 14 amino acids long. V shed 5 bases, J shed 7 bases, and the junction held 7 bases outside the gene matches.

This clone has only a few counts. This chain connects TRBV6-7 to TRBJ2-1; 7 bases align to TRBD1. TRBV6-7 is filed as an ORF, its function uncertain. V lost 7 bases and J lost 2; bases outside the gene matches: 8. The CDR3 sequence is 15 residues long. CDR3 in DNA: TGTGCCAGCACCAAGCCGGGACAGCCCTACAATGAGCAGTTCTTC. Residues: CASTKPGQPYNEQFF.

V usage is TRBV19 and J usage is TRBJ1-5; D may be TRBD1 (5 bases). The CDR3 length is 16 residues. CDR1 is LNHDA, CDR2 SQIVND, per germline (reference sequence). V lost 7 bases to trimming and J lost 4 bases, with 20 bases between them. The DNA for the CDR3 is TGTGCCAGTACCCAGTCTGCGAGGGGTGGAAATCAGCCCCAGCATTTT. Its translation: CASTQSARGGNQPQHF.

This clone was counted between two and nine times. The V and J genes are TRBV11-3 and TRBJ1-1; D uncertain. Germline V gene data show CDR1 as SGHNT and CDR2 as YENEEA. The CDR3 has 14 amino acids. Trimming took off 2 bases at V and 1 base at J, with 8 bases between the two ends. The CDR3 loop reads CASSLLWGNTEAFF. CDR3 DNA: TGTGCCAGCAGCTTACTTTGGGGGAACACTGAAGCTTTCTTT.

This clone was counted between two and nine times. CDR3 DNA sequence: TGTGCCAGCAGCTTAAGCCCCCCGGAGACCCAGTACTTC. This codes for CASSLSPPETQYF. The rearrangement joins TRBV7-1 to TRBJ2-5; D gene uncertain. TRBV7-1 is classed as an ORF, of uncertain function. V was cut by 4 bases and J by 5 bases, with 11 bases left in between. The CDR3 has 13 amino acids.

In its sample, this clone was seen a few times. The chain joins TRBV19 to TRBJ2-2; D may be TRBD1 or TRBD2 (6 bases each). V was cut by 2 bases and J by 4 bases, with 14 bases left in between. The CDR3 consists of 16 residues. Looked up from germline, CDR1 is LNHDA and CDR2 is SQIVND (reference sequence). The CDR3: CASSIRRGAGTGELFF. CDR3 DNA sequence: TGTGCCAGTAGTATAAGGAGGGGGGCGGGCACCGGGGAGCTGTTTTTT.

The rearrangement uses TRBV5-1 and TRBJ1-4, with D tentatively TRBD1 (6 bases). V lost 4 bases and J 8 bases, leaving 21 bases between the germline ends. Germline V lookup: CDR1 SGHRS, CDR2 YFSETQ. The CDR3 is 16 residues long. The CDR3 loop is CASSPGQLRSEEKLFF. CDR3 sequence (DNA): TGCGCCAGCAGCCCCGGACAGCTTAGATCCGAGGAAAAACTGTTTTTT. The variable domain in full, completed from reference TRBV5-1 and TRBJ1-4, reads KAGVTQTPRYLIKTRGQQVTLSCSPISGHRSVSWYQQTPGQGLQFLFEYFSETQRNKGNFPGRFSGRQFSNSRSEMNVSTLELGDSALYLCASSPGQLRSEEKLFFGSGTQLSVL.

This clone showed up just a few times. The chain carries TRBV11-3 and TRBJ2-7; 9 bases agree with TRBD1. Trimming cost V 3 bases and J 3 bases; bases outside gene matches: 6. Germline CDR1 is SGHNT and CDR2 is YENEEA. This CDR3 has 15 residues. CDR3 region: CASSFNTDRGYEQYF. CDR3 coding DNA: TGTGCCAGCAGCTTTAATACGGACAGGGGCTACGAGCAGTACTTC.

The rearrangement joins TRBV6-8 to TRBJ2-2; D is perhaps TRBD1 (5 bases). The V gene's germline CDR1 is MNHGY and CDR2 SAAAGT. The CDR3 runs to 14 residues. Between the trimmed V and J ends, which lost 10 bases and 6 bases, there was a span of 18 bases. The CDR3 DNA follows: TGTGCCACATGCCGCCAGGGCCCTTCCGGGGAGCTGTTTTTT. It codes for CATCRQGPSGELFF.

The sample holds a few counts of this clone. The CDR3 nucleotides are TGTGCCAGCAGTTACTACTACCAGGGCAGGGTCTACTATGGCTACACCTTC. Translating it yields CASSYYYQGRVYYGYTF. The chain uses TRBV6-8 and TRBJ1-2; D may be TRBD1 (5 bases). V was shortened by 1 base and J by 3 bases, with 18 bases between the two germline ends. This CDR3 is built from 17 residues. In germline, CDR1 is MNHGY, CDR2 SAAAGT.